The clone carrying this TCR beta chain occurred many times. Its antigen is not known. The TCR library protocol attached unique molecular identifiers to the individual cDNA molecules. TCRdb processed the 5' RACE reads anew with MiXCR; each CDR3 protein has one entry. The sample holds roughly 66,000 distinct CDR3 sequences; approximately 9.1% are singletons and the top ten take 3% to 3.5%. The entry originates in a study of early T cells in non-severe SARS-CoV-2 infection. Background on the study: Sequencing of bulk RNA from unsorted whole blood was done, without chain pairing. General observations from the study: Database matching using VDJdb favored anti-spike CD8 responses, with private and CD4 specificities left missing.

Trimming shortened V by 7 bases and J by 2 bases, and 11 bases separated the two germline ends. Germline CDR1 is GTSNPN and CDR2 is SVGIG (reference sequence). The CDR3 has 12 residues. The chain combines TRBV30 with TRBJ1-1, with unresolved D. Sequencing used whole blood. This sequence originates from an adult who was a healthcare worker with PCR-confirmed SARS-CoV-2 infection or an uninfected control (not recorded which). CDR3 bases: TGTGCCTACCGACGGACTAACACTGAAGCTTTCTTT. Residues: CAYRRTNTEAFF.